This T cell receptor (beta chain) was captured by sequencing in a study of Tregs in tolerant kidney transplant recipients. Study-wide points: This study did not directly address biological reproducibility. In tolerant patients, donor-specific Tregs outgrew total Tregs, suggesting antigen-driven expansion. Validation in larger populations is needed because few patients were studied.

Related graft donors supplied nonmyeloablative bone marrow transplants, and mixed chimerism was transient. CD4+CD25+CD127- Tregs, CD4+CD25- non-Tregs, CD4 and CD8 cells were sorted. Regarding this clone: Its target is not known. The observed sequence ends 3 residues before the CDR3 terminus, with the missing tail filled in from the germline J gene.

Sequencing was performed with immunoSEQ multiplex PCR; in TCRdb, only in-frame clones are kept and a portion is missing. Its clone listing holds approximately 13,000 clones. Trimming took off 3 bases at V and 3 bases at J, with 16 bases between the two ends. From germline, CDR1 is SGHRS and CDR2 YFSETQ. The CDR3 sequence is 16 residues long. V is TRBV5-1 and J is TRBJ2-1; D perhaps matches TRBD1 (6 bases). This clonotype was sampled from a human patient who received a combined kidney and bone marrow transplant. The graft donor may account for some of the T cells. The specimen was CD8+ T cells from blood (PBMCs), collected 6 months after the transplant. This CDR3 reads CASSSRTVHYYNEQFF. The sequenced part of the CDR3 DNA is TGCGCCAGCAGCTCGCGGACAGTCCATTACTACAATGAG.